This T cell receptor (beta chain) was sequenced during a study of multiple sclerosis patients with progressive multifocal leukoencephalopathy. Study outcomes and limitations: Before and during natalizumab, the clones expanded at PML already existed. At PML onset, no shared TRBV or TRBJ gene usage was seen.

Points on this clone: Its antigen is not identified.

Specified time point: around eleven months of natalizumab therapy. Every listed patient previously received interferon beta; all PML patients were women. The CDR3 is 17 amino acids. CDR1 is MGHRA, CDR2 YSYEKL, per germline. Trimming removed 0 bases from V and 2 bases from J; junction bases left unmatched: 7. Sequencing was performed with immunoSEQ multiplex PCR; in TCRdb, only in-frame clones are kept and a portion is missing. The table includes tens of thousands of clones, about 90% detected once. The receptor was isolated from a human donor with multiple sclerosis. This chain joins TRBV4-1 and TRBJ2-1; 7 nucleotides align to TRBD1. Here the sequenced sample was PBMCs, taken from a patient treated with natalizumab. The CDR3 nucleotides read TGCGCCAGCAGCCAAGATCGAGGGGGCCAAACCTACAATGAGCAGTTCTTC. Translation: CASSQDRGGQTYNEQFF.